Following are 2 T cell receptor beta chains from one sample sequenced in a study of cytomegalovirus exposure and HLA in healthy donors. Primers: 60 Vbeta forward and 13 Jbeta reverse. Generated by immunoSEQ multiplex PCR, the TCRdb table keeps only in-frame clones and is missing some. The repertoire holds 100,000 to 150,000 clones, with 78% as singletons. The material sequenced was PBMCs. The receptor set was obtained from a female donor in good health and CMV-seronegative.

The gene calls are TRBV9 and TRBJ2-5; D unresolved. Trimming shortened V by 4 bases and J by 2 bases, and 6 bases separated the two germline ends. The germline V gene encodes CDR1 SGDLS and CDR2 YYNGEE. The CDR3 runs 12 residues. This chain's CDR3 is CASSSPQETQYF. The CDR3, as DNA: TGTGCCAGCAGCTCCCCTCAAGAGACCCAGTACTTC.

Notes on this clone: Other DNA sequences in the same sample also yield this CDR3. V gene TRBV27 combines with J gene TRBJ2-2, with TRBD2 matching 8 bases. V shed 3 bases, J shed 4 bases, and the junction held 1 base outside the gene matches. CDR1 and CDR2 from the germline V gene are MNHEY and SMNVEV (reference sequence). The CDR3 runs to 14 residues. As DNA, the CDR3 is TGTGCCAGCAGTTTGAGCGGGGGCACCGGGGAGCTGTTTTTT. Amino acids: CASSLSGGTGELFF.